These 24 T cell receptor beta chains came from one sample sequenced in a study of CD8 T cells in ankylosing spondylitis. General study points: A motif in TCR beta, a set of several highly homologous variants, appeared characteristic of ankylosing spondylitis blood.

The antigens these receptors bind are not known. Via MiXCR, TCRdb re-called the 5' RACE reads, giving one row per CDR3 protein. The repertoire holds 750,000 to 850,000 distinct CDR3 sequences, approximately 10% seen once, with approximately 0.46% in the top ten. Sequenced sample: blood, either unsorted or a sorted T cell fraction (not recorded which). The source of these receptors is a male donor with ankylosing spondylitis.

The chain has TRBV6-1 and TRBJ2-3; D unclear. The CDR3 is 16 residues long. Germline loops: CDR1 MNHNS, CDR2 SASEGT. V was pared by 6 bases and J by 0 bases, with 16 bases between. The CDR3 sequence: CASSPSRGSSTDTQYF. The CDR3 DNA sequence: TGTGCCAGCAGCCCCAGTAGAGGTTCTAGCACAGATACGCAGTATTTT.

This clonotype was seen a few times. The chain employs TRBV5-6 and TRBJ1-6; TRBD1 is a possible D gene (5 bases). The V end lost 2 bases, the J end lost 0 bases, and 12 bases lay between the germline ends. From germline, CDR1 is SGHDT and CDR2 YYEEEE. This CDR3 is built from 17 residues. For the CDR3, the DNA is TGTGCCAGCAGCTTATACAGGAGGAGCTCCTATAATTCACCCCTCCACTTT. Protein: CASSLYRRSSYNSPLHF.

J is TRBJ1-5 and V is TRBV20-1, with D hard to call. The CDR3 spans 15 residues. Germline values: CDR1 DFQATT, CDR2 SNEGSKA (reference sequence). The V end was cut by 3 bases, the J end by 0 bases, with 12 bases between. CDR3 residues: CSARLESYSNQPQHF. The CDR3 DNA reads TGCAGTGCTAGGCTAGAAAGTTATAGCAATCAGCCCCAGCATTTT.

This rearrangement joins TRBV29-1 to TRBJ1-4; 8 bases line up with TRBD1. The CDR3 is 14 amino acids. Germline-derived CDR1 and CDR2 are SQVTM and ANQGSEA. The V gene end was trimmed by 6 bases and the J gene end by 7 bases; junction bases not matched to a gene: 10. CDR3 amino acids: CSVGGQGIGEKLFF. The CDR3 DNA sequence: TGCAGCGTCGGAGGACAGGGTATAGGTGAAAAACTGTTTTTT.

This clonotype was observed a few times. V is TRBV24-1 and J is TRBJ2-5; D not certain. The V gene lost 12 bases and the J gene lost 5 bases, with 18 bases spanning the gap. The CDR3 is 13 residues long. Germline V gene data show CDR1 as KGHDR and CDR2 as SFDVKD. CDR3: CAPWIRPGETQYF. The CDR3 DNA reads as TGTGCCCCTTGGATTCGCCCCGGGGAGACCCAGTACTTC.

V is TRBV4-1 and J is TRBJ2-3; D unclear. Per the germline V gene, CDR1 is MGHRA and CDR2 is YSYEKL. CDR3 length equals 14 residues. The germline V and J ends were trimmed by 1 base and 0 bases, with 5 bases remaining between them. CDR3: CASSQVLSTDTQYF. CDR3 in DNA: TGCGCCAGCAGCCAAGTGCTGAGCACAGATACGCAGTATTTT.

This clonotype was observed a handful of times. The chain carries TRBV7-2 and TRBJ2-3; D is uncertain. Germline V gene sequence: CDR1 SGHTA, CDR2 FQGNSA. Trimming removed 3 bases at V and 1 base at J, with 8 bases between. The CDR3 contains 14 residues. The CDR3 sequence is CASSLGWRTDTQYF. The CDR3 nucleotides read TGTGCCAGCAGCTTGGGCTGGCGCACAGATACGCAGTATTTT.

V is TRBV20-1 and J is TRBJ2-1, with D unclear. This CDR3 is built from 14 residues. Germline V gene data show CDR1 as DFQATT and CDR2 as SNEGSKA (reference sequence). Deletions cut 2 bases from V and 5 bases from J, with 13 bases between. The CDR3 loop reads CSARNPRIHNEQFF. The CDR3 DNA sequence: TGCAGTGCTAGAAATCCTAGGATCCACAATGAGCAGTTCTTC.

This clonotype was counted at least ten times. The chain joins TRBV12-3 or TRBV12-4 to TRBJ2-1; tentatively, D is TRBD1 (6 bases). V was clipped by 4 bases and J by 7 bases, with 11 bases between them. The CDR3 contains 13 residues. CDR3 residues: CASSSTGWNEQFF. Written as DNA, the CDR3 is TGTGCCAGCAGTTCGACAGGCTGGAATGAGCAGTTCTTC.

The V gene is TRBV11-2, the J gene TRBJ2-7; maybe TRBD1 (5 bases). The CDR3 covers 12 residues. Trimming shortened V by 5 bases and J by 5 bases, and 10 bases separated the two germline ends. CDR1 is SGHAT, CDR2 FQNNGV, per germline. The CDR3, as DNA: TGTGCCAGCAGCCATGACAGTAACGAGCAGTACTTC. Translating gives CASSHDSNEQYF.

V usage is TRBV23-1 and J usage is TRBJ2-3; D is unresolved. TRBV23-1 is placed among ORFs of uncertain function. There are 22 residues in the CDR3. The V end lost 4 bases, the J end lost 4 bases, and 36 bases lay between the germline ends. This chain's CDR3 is CASSLARLGQRGYPIFADTQYF. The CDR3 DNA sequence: TGCGCCAGCAGTCTAGCCCGTTTGGGCCAAAGAGGATACCCTATTTTCGCAGATACGCAGTATTTT.

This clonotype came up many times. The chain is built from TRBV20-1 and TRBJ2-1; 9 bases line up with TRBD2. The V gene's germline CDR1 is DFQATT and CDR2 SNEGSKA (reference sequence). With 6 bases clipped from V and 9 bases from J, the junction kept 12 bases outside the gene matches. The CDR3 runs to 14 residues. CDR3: CSAEASGIMGEQFF. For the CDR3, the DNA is TGCAGTGCAGAGGCTAGCGGGATAATGGGTGAGCAGTTCTTC.

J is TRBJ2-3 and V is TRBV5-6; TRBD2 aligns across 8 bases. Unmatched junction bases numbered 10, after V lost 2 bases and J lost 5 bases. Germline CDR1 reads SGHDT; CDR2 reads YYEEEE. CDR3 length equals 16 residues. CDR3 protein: CASSFGGGRQGDTQYF. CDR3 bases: TGTGCCAGCAGCTTCGGCGGGGGGCGTCAAGGAGATACGCAGTATTTT.

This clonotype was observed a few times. The CDR3 region is CASTHLWTGGAYGYTF. The CDR3 DNA reads TGTGCCAGCACCCACCTTTGGACAGGGGGCGCGTATGGCTACACCTTC. The chain carries TRBV27 and TRBJ1-2, with 11 bases identical to TRBD1. The V gene end was trimmed by 7 bases and the J gene end by 5 bases; junction bases not matched to a gene: 12. The CDR3 runs to 16 residues. Germline V gene data show CDR1 as MNHEY and CDR2 as SMNVEV (reference sequence).

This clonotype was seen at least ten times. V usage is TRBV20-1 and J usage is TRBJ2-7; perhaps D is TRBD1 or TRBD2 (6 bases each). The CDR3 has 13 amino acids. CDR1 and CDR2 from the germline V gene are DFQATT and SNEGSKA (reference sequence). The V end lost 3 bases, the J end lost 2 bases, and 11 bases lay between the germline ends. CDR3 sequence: CSASPGAAYEQYF. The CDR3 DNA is TGCAGTGCTAGTCCGGGGGCCGCCTACGAGCAGTACTTC.

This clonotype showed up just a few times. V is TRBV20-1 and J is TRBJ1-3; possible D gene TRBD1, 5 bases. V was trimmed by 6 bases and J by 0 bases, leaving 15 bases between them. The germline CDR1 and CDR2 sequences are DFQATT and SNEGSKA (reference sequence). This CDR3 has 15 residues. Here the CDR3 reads CSAPNDRLSGNTIYF. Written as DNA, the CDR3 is TGCAGTGCCCCGAACGACAGACTCTCTGGAAACACCATATATTTT.

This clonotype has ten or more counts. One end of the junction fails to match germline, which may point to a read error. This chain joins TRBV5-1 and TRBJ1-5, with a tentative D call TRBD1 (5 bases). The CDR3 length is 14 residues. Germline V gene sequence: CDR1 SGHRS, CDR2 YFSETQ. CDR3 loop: CASSPGTGNQPQHF. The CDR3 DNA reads TGTGCCAGCAGTCCCGGGACCGGGAATCAGCCCCAGCATTTT.

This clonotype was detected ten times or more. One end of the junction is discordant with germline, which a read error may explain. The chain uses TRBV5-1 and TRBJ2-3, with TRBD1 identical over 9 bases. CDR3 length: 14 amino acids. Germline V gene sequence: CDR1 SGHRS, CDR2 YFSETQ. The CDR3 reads CASSRDRGTDTQYF. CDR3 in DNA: TGTGCCAGCAGCCGGGACAGGGGCACAGATACGCAGTATTTT.

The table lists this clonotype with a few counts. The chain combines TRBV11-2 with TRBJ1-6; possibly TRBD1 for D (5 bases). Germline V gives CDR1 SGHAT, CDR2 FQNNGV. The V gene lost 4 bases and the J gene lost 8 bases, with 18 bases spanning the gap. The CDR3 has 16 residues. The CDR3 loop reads CASSSRMGGMDSPLHF. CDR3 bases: TGTGCCAGCAGCTCTAGGATGGGGGGGATGGATTCACCCCTCCACTTT. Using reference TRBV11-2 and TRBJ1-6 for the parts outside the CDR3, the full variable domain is EAGVAQSPRYKIIEKRQSVAFWCNPISGHATLYWYQQILGQGPKLLIQFQNNGVVDDSQLPKDRFSAERLKGVDSTLKIQPAKLEDSAVYLCASSSRMGGMDSPLHFGNGTRLTVT.

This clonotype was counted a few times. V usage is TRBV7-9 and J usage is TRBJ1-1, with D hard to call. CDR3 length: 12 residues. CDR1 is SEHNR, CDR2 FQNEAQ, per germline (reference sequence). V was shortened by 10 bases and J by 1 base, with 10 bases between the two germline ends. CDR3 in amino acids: CATSIQNTEAFF. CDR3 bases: TGTGCCACCTCCATACAGAACACTGAAGCTTTCTTT.

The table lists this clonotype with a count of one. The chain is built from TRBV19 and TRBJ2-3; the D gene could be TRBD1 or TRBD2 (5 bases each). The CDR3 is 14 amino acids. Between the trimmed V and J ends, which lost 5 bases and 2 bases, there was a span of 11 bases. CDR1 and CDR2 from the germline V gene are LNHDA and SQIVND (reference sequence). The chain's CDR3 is CASSATGTTDTQYF. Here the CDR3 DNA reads TGTGCCAGTAGTGCTACCGGGACCACAGATACGCAGTATTTT.

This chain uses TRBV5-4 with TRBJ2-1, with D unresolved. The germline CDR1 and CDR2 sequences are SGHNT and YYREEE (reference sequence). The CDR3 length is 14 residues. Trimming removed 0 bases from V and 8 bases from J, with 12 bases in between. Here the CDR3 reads CASSLEPLIDEQFF. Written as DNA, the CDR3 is TGTGCCAGCAGCTTGGAGCCCCTAATTGATGAGCAGTTCTTC. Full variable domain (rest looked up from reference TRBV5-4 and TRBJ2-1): ETGVTQSPTHLIKTRGQQVTLRCSSQSGHNTVSWYQQALGQGPQFIFQYYREEENGRGNFPPRFSGLQFPNYSSELNVNALELDDSALYLCASSLEPLIDEQFFGPGTRLTVL.

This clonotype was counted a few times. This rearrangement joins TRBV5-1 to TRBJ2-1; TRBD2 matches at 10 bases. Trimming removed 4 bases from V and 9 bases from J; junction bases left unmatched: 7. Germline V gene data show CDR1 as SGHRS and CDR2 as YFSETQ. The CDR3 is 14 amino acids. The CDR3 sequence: CASSPLAGVGEQFF. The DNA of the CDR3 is TGCGCCAGCAGCCCCCTAGCGGGAGTGGGTGAGCAGTTCTTC.

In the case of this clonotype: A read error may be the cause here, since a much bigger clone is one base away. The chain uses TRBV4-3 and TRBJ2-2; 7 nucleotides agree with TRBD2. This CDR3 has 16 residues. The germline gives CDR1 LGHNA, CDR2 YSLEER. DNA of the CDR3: TGCGCCAGCAGCCAAGATCCGGGGGGTTCCACCGCGGAGCTGTTTTTT. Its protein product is CASSQDPGGSTAELFF.